The rows below give T cell receptor beta chains drawn from one sample of a study of T-cell reconstitution after alpha-beta-depleted transplantation in children. TCRdb reprocessed the PCR reads via MiXCR and lists one record per CDR3 protein. This table has around 420,000 distinct CDR3 sequences, under 20% appearing once. The sample was PBMCs, mostly from graft donor cells, taken 360 days after TCRalphabeta/CD19-depleted stem cell transplant. These receptor sequences come from a boy under two years old who had a stem cell transplant for Wiskott-Aldrich syndrome, so the T cells may come from the graft donor. CDR3s include the opening cysteine and the closing phenylalanine or tryptophan. D genes are given only for firm matches. Rows may omit the clone size; those that give it use once, few, many or a size class.

clone size,V gene,CDR3 length,J gene,D gene,CDR3 DNA,CDR3 protein
.,TRBV9,15,TRBJ2-1,.,TGTGCCAGCAGCGTAGGGAGCGGACTCTACAATGAGCAGTTCTTC,CASSVGSGLYNEQFF
many,TRBV4-2,13,TRBJ2-7,.,TGTGCCAGCAGCCAACTGGGAGGCGACGAGCAGTACTTC,CASSQLGGDEQYF
few,TRBV5-1,13,TRBJ1-1,.,TGCGCCAGCAGCTTGCATATGAACACTGAAGCTTTCTTT,CASSLHMNTEAFF
few,TRBV5-1,12,TRBJ2-7,.,TGCGCCAGGGGGAGTTTGTCCTACGAGCAGTACTTC,CARGSLSYEQYF
few,TRBV6-5,18,TRBJ2-3,.,TGTGCCAGCAGTTACATCAGTTTTTTGTCGGGGGCGGAAGATACGCAGTATTTT,CASSYISFLSGAEDTQYF
.,TRBV9,15,TRBJ2-1,.,TGTGCCAGCAGCGTAGCTGCGGCAGGGACCAATGAGCAGTTCTTC,CASSVAAAGTNEQFF
.,TRBV29-1,11,TRBJ1-1,TRBD1,TGCAGCGTTTACAGGGGGACTGAAGCTTTCTTT,CSVYRGTEAFF
.,TRBV7-8,14,TRBJ2-5,.,TGTGCCAGCAGCTTAGAGCACCCAGTTGAGACCCAGTACTTC,CASSLEHPVETQYF
.,TRBV12-3/TRBV12-4,18,TRBJ2-5,TRBD1,TGTGCCAGCAGTTTGGGCAGGGGGTCGAGAGTCACCCAAGAGACCCAGTACTTC,CASSLGRGSRVTQETQYF
.,TRBV24-1,16,TRBJ2-7,TRBD2,TGTGCCACCAGTGACGGAAGATCACGCGGGAGCTACGAGCAGTACTTC,CATSDGRSRGSYEQYF
.,TRBV24-1,14,TRBJ2-5,TRBD2,TGTGCCACCAGTTCCGGGGGGAAAGTAGAGACCCAGTACTTC,CATSSGGKVETQYF
.,TRBV12-3/TRBV12-4,15,TRBJ2-1,.,TGTGCCAGCAGTTTAGGGGCGAGGGCGGAGGCTGAGCAGTTCTTC,CASSLGARAEAEQFF
few,TRBV6-1,12,TRBJ2-3,.,TGTGCCAGCAGTCGAGTGGGGGATACGCAGTATTTT,CASSRVGDTQYF
many,TRBV5-1,12,TRBJ1-6,.,TGTGCCAGCAGTTTAGGAGGTTCACCCCTCCACTTT,CASSLGGSPLHF
few,TRBV12-3/TRBV12-4,13,TRBJ1-2,TRBD1,TGTGCCAGCGCCCTGGACAGGGGATATGGCTACACCTTC,CASALDRGYGYTF
few,TRBV7-9,13,TRBJ2-7,.,TGTGCCAGCACCCGACAGGACTCCTACGAGCAGTACTTC,CASTRQDSYEQYF
.,TRBV20-1,15,TRBJ2-3,.,TGCAGTGCTAGAAAGGCGGCTAGCAACACAGATACGCAGTATTTT,CSARKAASNTDTQYF
.,TRBV15,13,TRBJ2-1,TRBD1,TGTGCCACCGGGGACAGCATCTACAATGAGCAGTTCTTC,CATGDSIYNEQFF
.,TRBV3-1,18,TRBJ2-5,TRBD2,TGTGCCAGCAGCCAAAGGCTCGTCCGGACTAGCGGGGAAGAGACCCAGTACTTC,CASSQRLVRTSGEETQYF
few,TRBV29-1,16,TRBJ2-1,.,TGCAGCGTCGCGACCGCAAGAGGGGGCTCCTACAATGAGCAGTTCTTC,CSVATARGGSYNEQFF
many,TRBV5-1,15,TRBJ2-1,TRBD2,TGCGCCAGCAGCTCATGGGGACTAGTGGGCAATGAGCAGTTCTTC,CASSSWGLVGNEQFF
many,TRBV19,12,TRBJ2-7,TRBD1,TGTGCCAGCAGCCGGACAGGGAACGAGCAGTACTTC,CASSRTGNEQYF
many,TRBV7-2,14,TRBJ2-5,TRBD1,TGTGCCAGCAGGGACAGGGGTTCAGGGGGTACCCAGTACTTC,CASRDRGSGGTQYF
few,TRBV11-2,15,TRBJ2-5,TRBD1,TGTGCCAGCAGCTTAGGGACAGGGCGGCGAGAGACCCAGTACTTC,CASSLGTGRRETQYF
.,TRBV29-1,8,TRBJ1-1,.,TGCAGCGTTGAGCGAGCTTTCTTT,CSVERAFF
few,TRBV18,14,TRBJ2-7,TRBD1,TGTGCCAGCTCACCCGGGACAGGGATTTACGAGCAGTACTTC,CASSPGTGIYEQYF
.,TRBV4-3,18,TRBJ2-4,.,TGCGCCAGCAGCCAAGATCGGGGTGACAGCATAGCCAAAAACATTCAGTACTTC,CASSQDRGDSIAKNIQYF
.,TRBV12-3/TRBV12-4,15,TRBJ2-1,.,TGTGCCAGCAGTAGGGGGGGCAGGCCCTACAATGAGCAGTTCTTC,CASSRGGRPYNEQFF
.,TRBV29-1,16,TRBJ2-5,.,TGCAGCGTTGATCGAAGGGGGGGGCGGAACCAAGAGACCCAGTACTTC,CSVDRRGGRNQETQYF
.,TRBV13,13,TRBJ1-1,.,TGTGCCAGCAGATCACAGGGTTGGACTGAAGCTTTCTTT,CASRSQGWTEAFF
few,TRBV7-9,16,TRBJ2-1,TRBD1,TGTGCCAGCAGCCCTGTACTAGGGGGACAGGGGGATGAGCAGTTCTTC,CASSPVLGGQGDEQFF
few,TRBV4-1,16,TRBJ2-2,.,TGCGCCAGCAGCCAAGATCTATTGTTCTACACCGGGGAGCTGTTTTTT,CASSQDLLFYTGELFF